This TCR beta chain is from a study of T cells in Graves' hyperthyroidism and ophthalmopathy. It was 8.5 to 10 ml of fresh peripheral blood that supplied the PBMCs. The source material, RNA transcripts, was used to amplify TCR beta CDR3 regions. Initially, a first-round RT-PCR of the TCR CDR3 employed the HTBI primer set. TCRdb passed the multiplex PCR reads through MiXCR, listing each CDR3 protein once. Of 300,000 to 450,000 distinct CDR3 sequences in the sample, about 14% were seen once. Germline CDR1 is SGDLS and CDR2 is YYNGEE. This CDR3 has 15 amino acids. J was trimmed by 7 bases and V by 2 bases; bases with no gene match: 8.

The chain couples TRBV9 to TRBJ1-5; 8 nucleotides line up with TRBD1. This TCR came from a woman in her thirties with Graves' ophthalmopathy. Sequencing was carried out using blood. The DNA of the CDR3 is TGTGCCAGCAGCGTGACAGGGGACGGTGGACAGCCCCAGCATTTT. Protein product: CASSVTGDGGQPQHF.